This T cell receptor beta chain came from a study of blood T cell repertoires in COVID-19. Study at large: PBMCs, B-cell-depleted T cells, or T cells were the source of the cDNA or gDNA that made up the material.

The CDR3 totals 11 residues. The germline V gene has CDR1 SQVTM and CDR2 ANQGSEA. The ends were cut back, 4 bases at V and 1 base at J, with 4 bases in the middle. In the original processing: From reference gene primer amplification, estimates of nucleated cell counts were derived. Measured with immunoSEQ multiplex PCR; TCRdb has only the in-frame clones, and not every one. V and J calls and clone size are copied from that table; D and trimming were computed from the DNA. The sample includes around 80,000 clones, 70% to 90% of them seen just once. V usage is TRBV29-1 and J usage is TRBJ1-2, with D unresolved. The sample taken for sequencing was peripheral blood. The source of this sequence is a man older than 75 with active or convalescent COVID-19. CDR3 DNA: TGCAGCGTTGGAGTTAACTATGGCTACACCTTC. Translated: CSVGVNYGYTF.